The clone carrying this T cell receptor (beta chain) was seen only a few times. The antigen remains unidentified. Measured with immunoSEQ multiplex PCR; TCRdb has only the in-frame clones, and not every one. There are 19,000 or so clones in the sample; approximately 76% occur only once, and roughly two fifths lies in the top ten. This sample is part of a study of PD-1 blockade in classical Hodgkin lymphoma. Study-wide background: On a schedule of every 2 weeks, patients received nivolumab 3 mg/kg intravenously. Points from the study as a whole: Complete responders started with a diversity level that resembled newly diagnosed patients at baseline. Lower baseline TCR diversity was reported for newly diagnosed patients than for healthy donors.

Indicated time point: cycle 4 day 1 (C4D1), after 6 weeks of nivolumab. Every patient relapsed after autologous stem cell transplantation, and brentuximab vedotin exposure varied. The source was peripheral blood mononuclear cells (PBMCs), collected before the fourth cycle of nivolumab. The sequence was collected from a human donor with classical Hodgkin lymphoma.

CDR3 DNA: TGTGCCAGAAAGGACAGGGAGGGCAATCAGCCCCAGCATTTT. Translated: CARKDREGNQPQHF. The V gene is TRBV19, the J gene TRBJ1-5, with 8 bases fitting TRBD1. The CDR3 sequence is 14 residues long. Germline V gives CDR1 LNHDA, CDR2 SQIVND (reference sequence). J was trimmed by 2 bases and V by 9 bases; bases with no gene match: 6. The full variable domain, with the rest looked up from reference TRBV19 and TRBJ1-5, is DGGITQSPKYLFRKEGQNVTLSCEQNLNHDAMYWYRQDPGQGLRLIYYSQIVNDFQKGDIAEGYSVSREKKESFPLTVTSAQKNPTAFYLCARKDREGNQPQHFGDGTRLSIL.